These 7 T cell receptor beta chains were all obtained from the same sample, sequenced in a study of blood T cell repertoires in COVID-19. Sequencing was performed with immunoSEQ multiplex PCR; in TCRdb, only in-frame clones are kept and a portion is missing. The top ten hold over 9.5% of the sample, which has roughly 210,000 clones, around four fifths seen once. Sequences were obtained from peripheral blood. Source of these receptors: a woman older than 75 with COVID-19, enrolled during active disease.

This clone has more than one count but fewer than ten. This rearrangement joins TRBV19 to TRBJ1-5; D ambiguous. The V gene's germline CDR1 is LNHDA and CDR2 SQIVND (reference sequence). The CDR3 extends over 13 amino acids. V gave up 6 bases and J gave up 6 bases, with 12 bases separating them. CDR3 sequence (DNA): TGTGCCAGTAGCGGCGGGGTGTTTCAGCCCCAGCATTTT. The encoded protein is CASSGGVFQPQHF. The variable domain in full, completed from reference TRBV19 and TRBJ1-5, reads DGGITQSPKYLFRKEGQNVTLSCEQNLNHDAMYWYRQDPGQGLRLIYYSQIVNDFQKGDIAEGYSVSREKKESFPLTVTSAQKNPTAFYLCASSGGVFQPQHFGDGTRLSIL.

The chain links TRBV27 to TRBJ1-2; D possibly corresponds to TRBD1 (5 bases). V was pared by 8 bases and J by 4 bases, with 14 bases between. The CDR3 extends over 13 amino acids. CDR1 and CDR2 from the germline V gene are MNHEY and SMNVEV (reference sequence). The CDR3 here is CASQPPQGYGYTF. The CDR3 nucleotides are TGTGCCAGCCAGCCTCCTCAGGGCTATGGCTACACCTTC.

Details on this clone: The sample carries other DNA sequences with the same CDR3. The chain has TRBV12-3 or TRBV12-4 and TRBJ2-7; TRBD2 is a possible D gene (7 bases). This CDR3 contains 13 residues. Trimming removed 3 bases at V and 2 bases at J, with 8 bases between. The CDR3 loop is CASSLGGPYEQYF. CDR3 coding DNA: TGTGCCAGCAGTTTGGGGGGGCCCTACGAGCAGTACTTC.

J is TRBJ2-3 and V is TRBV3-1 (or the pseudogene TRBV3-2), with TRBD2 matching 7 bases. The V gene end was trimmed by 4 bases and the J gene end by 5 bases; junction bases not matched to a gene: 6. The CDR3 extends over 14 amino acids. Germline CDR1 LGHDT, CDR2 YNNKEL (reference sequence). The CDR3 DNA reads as TGTGCCAGCAGCCGACTAGCTTCCAAAGATACGCAGTATTTT. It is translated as CASSRLASKDTQYF.

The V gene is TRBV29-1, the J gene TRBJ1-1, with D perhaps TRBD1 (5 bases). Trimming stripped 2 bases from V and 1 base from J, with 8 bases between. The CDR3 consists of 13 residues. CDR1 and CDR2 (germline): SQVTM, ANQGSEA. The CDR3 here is CSVERGRNTEAFF. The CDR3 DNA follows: TGCAGCGTTGAAAGGGGTAGGAACACTGAAGCTTTCTTT.

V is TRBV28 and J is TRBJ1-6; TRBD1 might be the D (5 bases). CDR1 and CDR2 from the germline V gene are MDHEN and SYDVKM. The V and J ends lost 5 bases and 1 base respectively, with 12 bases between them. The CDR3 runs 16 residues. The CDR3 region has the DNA TGTGCCAGCAGTGAACTTAGGGGTTCCTATAATTCACCCCTCCACTTT. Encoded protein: CASSELRGSYNSPLHF.

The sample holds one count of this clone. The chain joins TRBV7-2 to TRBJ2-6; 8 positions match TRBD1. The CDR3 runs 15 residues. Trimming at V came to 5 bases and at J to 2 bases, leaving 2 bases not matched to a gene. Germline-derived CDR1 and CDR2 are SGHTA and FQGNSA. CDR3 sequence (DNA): TGTGCCAGCAGCATGACAGGGGCTGGGGCCAACGTCCTGACTTTC. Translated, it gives CASSMTGAGANVLTF.